The clone carrying this T cell receptor (beta chain) showed up just a few times. Its matching antigen is unknown. The data were taken from a study of vaccination and CD4 T cells after COVID-19. Across the whole study: Six male and four female convalescents took part, two of them Hispanic. Cultures that served as controls received a CEFX pool, an HIV-1 Nef pool, or no peptide.

Treatment described: approximately 9-day PBMC culture with coronavirus spike peptide pools or control peptides (ViraFEST assay). Cultured CD4+ T-cell DNA underwent Oncomine TCR Beta short-read sequencing. TCRdb reanalysed the PCR reads using MiXCR and keeps one entry per CDR3 protein. Of roughly 12,000 distinct CDR3 sequences in the sample, 75% were seen once. With 5 bases clipped from V and 1 base from J, the junction kept 6 bases outside the gene matches. CDR1 is SGHVS and CDR2 is FQNEAQ in the germline V gene. The CDR3 is 15 residues long. The TCR comes from a human donor who had recovered from COVID-19. The chain uses TRBV7-8 and TRBJ2-5; TRBD2 matches 8 bases. Source material: CD4+ T cells from blood, cultured in vitro. The CDR3 DNA reads as TGTGCCAGCAGCCCCCGGCGGGGGGCCCAAGAGACCCAGTACTTC. Translation gives CASSPRRGAQETQYF.